This T cell receptor (beta chain) came from a study of blood T cell repertoires in COVID-19. In the study overall: PBMCs, B-cell-depleted T cells, or T cells provided the cDNA or gDNA that made up the material.

Source study methods: Reference gene primers were amplified, and this amplification served to estimate nucleated cell counts. Assay used: immunoSEQ multiplex PCR; TCRdb lists only in-frame clones, some missing. V and J calls and clone size come straight from that table; D and trimming were deduced from the DNA. Here the sample spans some 28,000 clones, 70% to 90% being singletons. This TCR was recovered from a human donor in a cohort sampled during active COVID-19. The sequenced sample consisted of peripheral blood.

The CDR3 region is CASRGRTDTQYF. The CDR3 coding sequence is TGTGCCAGCCGCGGCCGAACAGATACGCAGTATTTT. This chain connects TRBV19 to TRBJ2-3; unclear D gene. CDR1 and CDR2 (germline): LNHDA, SQIVND (reference sequence). Trimming cost V 9 bases and J 3 bases, with 10 bases left between them. This CDR3 spans 12 amino acids.